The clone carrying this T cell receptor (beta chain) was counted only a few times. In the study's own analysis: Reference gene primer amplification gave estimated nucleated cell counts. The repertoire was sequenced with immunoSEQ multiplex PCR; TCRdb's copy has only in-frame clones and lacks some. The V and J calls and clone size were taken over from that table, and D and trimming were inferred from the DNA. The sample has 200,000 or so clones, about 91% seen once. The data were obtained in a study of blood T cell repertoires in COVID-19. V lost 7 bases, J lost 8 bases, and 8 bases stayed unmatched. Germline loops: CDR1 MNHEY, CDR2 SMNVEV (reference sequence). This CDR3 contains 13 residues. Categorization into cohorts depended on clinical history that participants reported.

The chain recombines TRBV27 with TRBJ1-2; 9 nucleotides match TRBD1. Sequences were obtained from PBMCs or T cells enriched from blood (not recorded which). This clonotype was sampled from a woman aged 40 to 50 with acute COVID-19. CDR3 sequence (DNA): TGTGCCAGCACAAGGGGGACAGGGTACGGCTACACCTTC. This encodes CASTRGTGYGYTF.